A single sample is the source of the 2 T cell receptor beta chains below, sequenced in a study of blood T cell repertoires in COVID-19. Clones were sequenced by immunoSEQ multiplex PCR, and TCRdb holds only the in-frame ones, with some missing. There are about 140,000 clones in the sample; roughly 81% occur only once, and roughly 9% lies in the top ten. Sequenced: peripheral blood. The receptors shown here come from a woman between 50 and 59 years old with active or convalescent COVID-19.

V gene TRBV15 combines with J gene TRBJ1-2, with 8 bases identical to TRBD1. Unmatched junction bases numbered 1, after V lost 5 bases and J lost 2 bases. This CDR3 is built from 13 residues. Per the germline V gene, CDR1 is LNHNV and CDR2 is YYDKDF (reference sequence). Here the CDR3 reads CATSQGANYGYTF. The DNA of the CDR3 is TGTGCCACCAGCCAGGGGGCGAACTATGGCTACACCTTC. Using reference TRBV15 and TRBJ1-2 for the parts outside the CDR3, the full variable domain is DAMVIQNPRYQVTQFGKPVTLSCSQTLNHNVMYWYQQKSSQAPKLLFHYYDKDFNNEADTPDNFQSRRPNTSFCFLDIRSPGLGDTAMYLCATSQGANYGYTFGSGTRLTVV.

V usage is TRBV3-1 (or the pseudogene TRBV3-2) and J usage is TRBJ1-5; the D gene is possibly TRBD1 (6 bases). This CDR3 is 15 amino acids long. The V end was cut by 1 base, the J end by 5 bases, with 12 bases between. Germline V gene data show CDR1 as LGHDT and CDR2 as YNNKEL (reference sequence). Here the CDR3 reads CASSQGAGVYQPQHF. The CDR3 region has the DNA TGTGCCAGCAGCCAAGGGGCAGGGGTTTATCAGCCCCAGCATTTT.